One T cell receptor (beta chain) is described in this entry. The V gene lost 3 bases and the J gene lost 2 bases, with 13 bases spanning the gap. This CDR3 has 16 amino acids. CDR1 is LNHDA and CDR2 is SQIVND in the germline V gene (reference sequence). This sample was included in a study of T cell changes during pregnancy in multiple sclerosis. Profiled with immunoSEQ multiplex PCR; TCRdb holds only in-frame clones, not every one. The profile shows roughly 40,000 clones, 75% to 95% of them singletons. The starting material was CD4+ T cells from peripheral blood mononuclear cells, obtained in the third trimester of pregnancy. The sequence derives from a female donor with multiple sclerosis, enrolled in a pregnancy study. V gene TRBV19 combines with J gene TRBJ2-2; tentatively, D is TRBD2 (7 bases). For the CDR3, the DNA is TGTGCCAGTAGTATTAGGGGGGGTGTAAACACCGGGGAGCTGTTTTTT. The encoded protein is CASSIRGGVNTGELFF.